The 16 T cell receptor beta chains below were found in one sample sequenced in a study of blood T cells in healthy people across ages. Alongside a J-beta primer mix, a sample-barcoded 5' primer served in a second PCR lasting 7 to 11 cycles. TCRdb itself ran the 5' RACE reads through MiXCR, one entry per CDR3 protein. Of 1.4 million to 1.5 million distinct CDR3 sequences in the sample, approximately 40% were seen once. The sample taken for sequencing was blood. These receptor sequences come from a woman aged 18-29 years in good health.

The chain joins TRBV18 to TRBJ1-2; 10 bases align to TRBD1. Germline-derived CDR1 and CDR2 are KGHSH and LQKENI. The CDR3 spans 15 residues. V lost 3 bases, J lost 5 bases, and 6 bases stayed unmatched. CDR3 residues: CASSPPGTGDYGYTF. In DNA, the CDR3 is TGTGCCAGCTCACCTCCCGGGACAGGGGATTATGGCTACACCTTC.

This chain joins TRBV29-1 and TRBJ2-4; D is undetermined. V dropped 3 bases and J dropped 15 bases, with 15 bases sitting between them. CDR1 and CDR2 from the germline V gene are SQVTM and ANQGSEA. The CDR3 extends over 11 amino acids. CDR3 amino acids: CSVDTFLFRYF. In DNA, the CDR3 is TGCAGCGTTGATACGTTTCTTTTCCGGTACTTC.

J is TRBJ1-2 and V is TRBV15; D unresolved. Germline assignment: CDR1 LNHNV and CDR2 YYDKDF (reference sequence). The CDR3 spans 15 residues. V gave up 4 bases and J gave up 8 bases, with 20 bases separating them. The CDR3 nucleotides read TGTGCCACCAGCACCCACGGACTTTTGAAAACCGGCTACACCTTC. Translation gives CATSTHGLLKTGYTF.

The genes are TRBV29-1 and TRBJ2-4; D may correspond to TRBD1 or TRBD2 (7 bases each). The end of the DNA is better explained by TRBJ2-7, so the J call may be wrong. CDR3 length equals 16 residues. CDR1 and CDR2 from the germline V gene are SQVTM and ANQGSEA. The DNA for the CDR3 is TGCAGCGTTGAGGGACAGATGAGGGGGGGGACTTACGAGCAGTACTTC. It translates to CSVEGQMRGGTYEQYF.

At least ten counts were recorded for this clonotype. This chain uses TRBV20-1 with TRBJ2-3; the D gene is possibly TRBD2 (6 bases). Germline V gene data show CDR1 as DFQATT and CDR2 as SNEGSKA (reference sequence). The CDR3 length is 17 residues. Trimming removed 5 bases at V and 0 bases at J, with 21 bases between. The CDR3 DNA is TGCAGTGCTTCATCCGCTAGCGCGACTCCTAGCACAGATACGCAGTATTTT. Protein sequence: CSASSASATPSTDTQYF.

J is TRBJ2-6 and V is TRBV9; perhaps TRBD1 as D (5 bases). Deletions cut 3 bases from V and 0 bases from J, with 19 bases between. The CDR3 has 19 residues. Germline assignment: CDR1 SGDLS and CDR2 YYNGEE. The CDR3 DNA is TGTGCCAGCAGCGAAACACTTCGGACAAGCAACTCTGGGGCCAACGTCCTGACTTTC. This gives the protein CASSETLRTSNSGANVLTF.

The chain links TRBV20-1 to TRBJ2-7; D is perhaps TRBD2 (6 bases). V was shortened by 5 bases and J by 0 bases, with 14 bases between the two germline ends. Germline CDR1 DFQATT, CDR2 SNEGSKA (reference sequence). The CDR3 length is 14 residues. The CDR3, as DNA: TGCAGTGCTCGCCGGGACTGGGCCTCCTACGAGCAGTACTTC. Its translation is CSARRDWASYEQYF.

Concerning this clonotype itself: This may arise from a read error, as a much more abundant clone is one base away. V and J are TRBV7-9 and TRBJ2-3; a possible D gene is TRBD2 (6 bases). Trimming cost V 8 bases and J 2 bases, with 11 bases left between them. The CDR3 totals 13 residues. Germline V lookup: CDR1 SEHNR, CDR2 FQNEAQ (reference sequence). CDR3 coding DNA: TGTGCCAGCGACCCTAGCGACACAGATACGCAGTATTTT. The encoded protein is CASDPSDTDTQYF.

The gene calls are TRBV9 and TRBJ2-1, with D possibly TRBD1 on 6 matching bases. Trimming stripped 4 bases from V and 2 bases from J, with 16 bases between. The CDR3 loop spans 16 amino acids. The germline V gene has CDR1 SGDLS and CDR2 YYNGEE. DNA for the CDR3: TGTGCCAGCAGCTTTACAGGGAGCGGTGCCTACAATGAGCAGTTCTTC. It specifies CASSFTGSGAYNEQFF.

In nucleotides, the CDR3 is TGTGCCAGCAGCTTATTGGCCTCACCGAACTATGGCTACACCTTC. It yields the protein CASSLLASPNYGYTF. This chain connects TRBV7-6 to TRBJ1-2; D is uncertain. Germline CDR1 SGHVS, CDR2 FNYEAQ. The CDR3 totals 15 residues. V was cut by 2 bases and J by 2 bases, with 12 bases left in between.

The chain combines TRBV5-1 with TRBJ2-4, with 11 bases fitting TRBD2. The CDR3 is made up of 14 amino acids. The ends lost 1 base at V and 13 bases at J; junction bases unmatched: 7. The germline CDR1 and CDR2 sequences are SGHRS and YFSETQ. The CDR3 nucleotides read TGCGCCAGCAGCTTGTCTAGCGGGGGGCGGGAGCAGTACTTC. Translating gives CASSLSSGGREQYF.

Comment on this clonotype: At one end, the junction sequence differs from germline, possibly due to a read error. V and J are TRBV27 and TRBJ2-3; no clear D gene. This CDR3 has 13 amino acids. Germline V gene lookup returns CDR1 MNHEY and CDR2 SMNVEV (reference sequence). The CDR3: CANSSTWTDTQYF. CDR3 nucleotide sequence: TGTGCCAACAGTTCGACTTGGACAGATACGCAGTATTTT.

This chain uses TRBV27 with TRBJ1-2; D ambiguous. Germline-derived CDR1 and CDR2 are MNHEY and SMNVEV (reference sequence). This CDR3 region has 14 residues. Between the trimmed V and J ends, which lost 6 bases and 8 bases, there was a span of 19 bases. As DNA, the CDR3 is TGTGCCAGCAGCCCCGCTTTTGGGGTGGACGGCTACACCTTC. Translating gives CASSPAFGVDGYTF.

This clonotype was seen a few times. CDR3 loop: CASSFSGVNSPLHF. The CDR3 bases are TGTGCCAGCAGTTTTTCGGGGGTTAATTCACCCCTCCACTTT. The chain uses TRBV27 and TRBJ1-6; D is possibly TRBD1 (5 bases). This CDR3 is 14 amino acids long. V lost 3 bases and J lost 6, with 9 bases in between. The germline V gene encodes CDR1 MNHEY and CDR2 SMNVEV (reference sequence).

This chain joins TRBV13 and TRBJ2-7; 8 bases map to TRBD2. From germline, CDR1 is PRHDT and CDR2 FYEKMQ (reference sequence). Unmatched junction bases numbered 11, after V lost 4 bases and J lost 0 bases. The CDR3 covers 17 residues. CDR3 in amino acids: CASSSLKKRGNSYEQYF. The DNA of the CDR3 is TGTGCCAGCAGCTCACTAAAAAAGCGGGGGAACTCCTACGAGCAGTACTTC.

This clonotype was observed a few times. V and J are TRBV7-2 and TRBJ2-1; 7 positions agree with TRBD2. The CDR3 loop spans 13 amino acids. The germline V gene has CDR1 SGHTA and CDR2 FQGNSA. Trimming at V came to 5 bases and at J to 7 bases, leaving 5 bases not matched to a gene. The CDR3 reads CASSRGSTNEQFF. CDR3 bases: TGTGCCAGCAGCCGCGGGAGTACGAATGAGCAGTTCTTC.